The 7 T cell receptor beta chains below all came from one sample that was sequenced in a study of T cell responses to AZD1222 COVID-19 vaccine. Some clones are missing from TCRdb's copy, which holds only in-frame ones; the method was immunoSEQ multiplex PCR. The table includes roughly 100,000 clones, less than 95% detected once. This specimen consisted of peripheral blood, obtained on day 0 of AZD1222 vaccination. Receptors originate from an adult in good health.

The V and J genes are TRBV24-1 and TRBJ2-5, with 8 bases fitting TRBD2. Germline V CDR1 and CDR2: KGHDR, SFDVKD. V dropped 3 bases and J dropped 2; count of bases not matched to a gene: 10. The CDR3 spans 17 residues. The CDR3 DNA sequence: TGTGCCACCAGTGATCGACGGAGCGGGGGTACACAAGAGACCCAGTACTTC. Translation gives CATSDRRSGGTQETQYF.

The rearrangement uses TRBV27 and TRBJ1-4, with D hard to call. This CDR3 spans 13 amino acids. Germline CDR1 is MNHEY and CDR2 is SMNVEV (reference sequence). V lost 3 bases to trimming and J lost 16 bases, with 18 bases between them. The CDR3 loop is CASSFSIAGPAFF. CDR3 DNA: TGTGCCAGCAGTTTTTCAATAGCGGGCCCGGCGTTTTTT. The variable domain in full, with the rest retrieved from reference TRBV27 and TRBJ1-4, is EAQVTQNPRYLITVTGKKLTVTCSQNMNHEYMSWYRQDPGLGLRQIYYSMNVEVTDKGDVPEGYKVSRKEKRNFPLILESPSPNQTSLYFCASSFSIAGPAFFGSGTQLSVL.

The chain recombines TRBV28 with TRBJ1-1, with no clear D. Germline V gene lookup returns CDR1 MDHEN and CDR2 SYDVKM. Trimming stripped 8 bases from V and 9 bases from J, with 10 bases between. The CDR3 covers 10 residues. DNA for the CDR3: TGTGCCAGCCGGGCGGCTCAAGCTTTCTTT. The encoded protein is CASRAAQAFF.

This chain joins TRBV3-1 (or the pseudogene TRBV3-2) and TRBJ2-5, with D uncertain. V was pared by 4 bases and J by 5 bases, with 20 bases between. CDR1 and CDR2 from the germline V gene are LGHDT and YNNKEL (reference sequence). The CDR3 loop spans 16 amino acids. Here the CDR3 DNA reads TGTGCCAGCAGCCTAAGATGGGCAGGAAGGTCGGAGACCCAGTACTTC. This gives the protein CASSLRWAGRSETQYF.

The chain joins TRBV6-5 to TRBJ1-5, with a possible D match to TRBD1 (5 bases). Germline CDR1 MNHEY, CDR2 SVGAGI. This CDR3 has 14 residues. V lost 5 bases to trimming and J lost 5 bases, with 13 bases between them. DNA of the CDR3: TGTGCCAGCAGTCGGGACCCCGGGCATCAGCCCCAGCATTTT. Its translation: CASSRDPGHQPQHF.

The rearrangement joins TRBV6-2 or TRBV6-3 to TRBJ2-1; D remains ambiguous. Looked up from germline, CDR1 is MNHEY and CDR2 is SVGEGT. V was clipped by 3 bases and J by 4 bases, with 10 bases between them. CDR3 length: 14 residues. CDR3 nucleotide sequence: TGTGCCAGCAGTTATGGGCCAGGATACAATGAGCAGTTCTTC. Amino acid sequence: CASSYGPGYNEQFF.

The gene calls are TRBV14 and TRBJ1-6; no definite D call. This CDR3 spans 14 amino acids. V was trimmed by 5 bases and J by 5 bases, leaving 10 bases between them. Looked up from germline, CDR1 is SGHDN and CDR2 is FVKESK. The CDR3 protein is CASSFGNNNSPLHF. In DNA, the CDR3 is TGTGCCAGCAGCTTCGGTAACAATAATTCACCCCTCCACTTT.